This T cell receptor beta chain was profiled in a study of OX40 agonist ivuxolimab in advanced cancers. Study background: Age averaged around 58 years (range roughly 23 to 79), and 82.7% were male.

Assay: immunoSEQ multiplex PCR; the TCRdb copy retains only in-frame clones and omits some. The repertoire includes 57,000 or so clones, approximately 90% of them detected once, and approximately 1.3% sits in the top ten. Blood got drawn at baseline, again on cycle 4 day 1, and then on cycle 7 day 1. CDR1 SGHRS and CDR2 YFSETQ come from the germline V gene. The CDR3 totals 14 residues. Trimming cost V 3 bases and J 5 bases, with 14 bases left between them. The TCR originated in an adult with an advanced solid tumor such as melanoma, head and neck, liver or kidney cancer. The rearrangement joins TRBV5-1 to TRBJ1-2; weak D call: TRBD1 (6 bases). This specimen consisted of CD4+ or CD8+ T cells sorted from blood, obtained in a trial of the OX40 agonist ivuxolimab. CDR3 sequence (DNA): TGCGCCAGCAGCTATAACAGGGCGGGGTATGGCTACACCTTC. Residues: CASSYNRAGYGYTF.